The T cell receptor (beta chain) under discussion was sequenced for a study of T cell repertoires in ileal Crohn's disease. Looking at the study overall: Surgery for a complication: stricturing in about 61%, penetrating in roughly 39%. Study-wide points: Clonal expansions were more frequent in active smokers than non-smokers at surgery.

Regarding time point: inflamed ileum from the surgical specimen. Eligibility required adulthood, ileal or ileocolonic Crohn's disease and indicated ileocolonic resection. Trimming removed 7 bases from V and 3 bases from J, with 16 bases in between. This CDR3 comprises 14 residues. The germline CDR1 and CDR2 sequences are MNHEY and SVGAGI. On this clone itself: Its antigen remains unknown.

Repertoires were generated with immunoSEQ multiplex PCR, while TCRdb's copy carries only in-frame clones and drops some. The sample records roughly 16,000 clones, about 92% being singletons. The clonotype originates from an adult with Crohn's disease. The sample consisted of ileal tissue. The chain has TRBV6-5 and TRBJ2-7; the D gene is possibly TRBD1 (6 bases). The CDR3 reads CASTRGQGVYEQYF. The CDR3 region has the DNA TGTGCCAGCACCAGGGGTCAGGGAGTCTACGAGCAGTACTTC.